This TCR beta chain was sequenced for a study of T-cell memory formation after mild COVID-19. On this clonotype itself: What it binds is unknown.

Overall study results and limits: There was a balanced CD4/CD8 profile in clones contracting day 15 to 85, and later expanders leaned CD4+. Memory from before infection featured some responding clones, which suggests cross-reactive memory joined.

From the 5' RACE reads, TCRdb called clonotypes with MiXCR, one entry per CDR3 protein. The table lists roughly 450,000 distinct CDR3 sequences, under 20% of them singletons. The clonotype comes from a man between 18 and 35 years old who had mild COVID-19 (a few samples of this study predate the infection). Cell type and time point are not known. Sequencing was done on a sample of PBMCs or a T cell subset sorted from them (not recorded which).

The CDR3 DNA follows: TGTGCCACCAGTGATACACGCGGTGTCCCGGAGACCCAGTACTTC. It specifies CATSDTRGVPETQYF. The genes are TRBV24-1 and TRBJ2-5, with unresolved D. Germline-derived CDR1 and CDR2 are KGHDR and SFDVKD. V was clipped by 3 bases and J by 5 bases, with 15 bases between them. This CDR3 contains 15 residues.